The present entry profiles one T cell receptor (beta chain) with its context. Germline CDR1 and CDR2: SGHAT and FQNNGV. The J segment lost 5 bases and the V segment lost 5 bases, leaving 3 bases of the junction unmatched. This CDR3 spans 13 amino acids. The entry originates in a study of blood T cell repertoires in COVID-19. Study information: Both acute and convalescent COVID-19 samples were obtained from the United States, Italy and Spain. PBMCs, B-cell-depleted T cells, or T cells were the source of the cDNA or gDNA that made up the material.

Original processing notes: Scientists estimated how many nucleated cells there were by amplifying reference gene primers. This table comes from immunoSEQ multiplex PCR, and its TCRdb copy is limited to in-frame clones, with some not included. V and J calls and clone size are those listed in that table; D and trimming were worked out from the DNA. The data show 150,000 to 200,000 clones, about 78% seen once. The V gene is TRBV11-2, the J gene TRBJ1-2, with 9 bases that match TRBD1. The receptor was isolated from a woman in her 50s with active or convalescent COVID-19. The sequencing input was peripheral blood. CDR3 nucleotides: TGTGCCAGCAGCCTAGGGACAGGGTATGGCTACACCTTC. It codes for CASSLGTGYGYTF.